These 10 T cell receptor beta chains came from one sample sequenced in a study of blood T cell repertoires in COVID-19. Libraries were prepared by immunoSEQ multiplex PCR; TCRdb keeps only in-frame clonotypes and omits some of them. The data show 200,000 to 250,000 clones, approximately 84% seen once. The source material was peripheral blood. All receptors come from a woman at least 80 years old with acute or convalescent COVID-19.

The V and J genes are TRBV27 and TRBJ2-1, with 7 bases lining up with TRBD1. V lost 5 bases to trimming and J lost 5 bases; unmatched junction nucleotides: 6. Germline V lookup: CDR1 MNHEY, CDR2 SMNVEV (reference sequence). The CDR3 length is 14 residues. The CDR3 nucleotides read TGTGCCAGCAGTGTCCCGGGACAGCACAATGAGCAGTTCTTC. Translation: CASSVPGQHNEQFF.

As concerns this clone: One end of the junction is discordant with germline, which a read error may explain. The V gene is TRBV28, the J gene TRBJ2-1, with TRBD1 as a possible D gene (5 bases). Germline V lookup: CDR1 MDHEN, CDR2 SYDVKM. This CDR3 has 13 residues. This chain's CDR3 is CASSDRQGTTGLF. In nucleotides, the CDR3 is TGTGCCAGCAGCGATCGCCAGGGCACTACGGGTCTCTTC.

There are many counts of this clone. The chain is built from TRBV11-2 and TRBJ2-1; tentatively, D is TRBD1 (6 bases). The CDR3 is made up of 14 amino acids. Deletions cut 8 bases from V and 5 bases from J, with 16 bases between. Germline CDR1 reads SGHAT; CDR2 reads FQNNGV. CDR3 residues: CASASKGVNNEQFF. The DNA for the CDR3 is TGTGCCAGCGCCTCAAAGGGGGTAAACAATGAGCAGTTCTTC.

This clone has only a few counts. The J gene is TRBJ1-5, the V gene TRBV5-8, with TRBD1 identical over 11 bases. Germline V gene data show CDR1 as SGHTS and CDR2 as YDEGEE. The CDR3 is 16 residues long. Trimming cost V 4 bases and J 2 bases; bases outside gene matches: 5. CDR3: CASSKGQGVGNQPQHF. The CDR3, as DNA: TGTGCCAGCAGCAAGGGACAGGGGGTTGGCAATCAGCCCCAGCATTTT.

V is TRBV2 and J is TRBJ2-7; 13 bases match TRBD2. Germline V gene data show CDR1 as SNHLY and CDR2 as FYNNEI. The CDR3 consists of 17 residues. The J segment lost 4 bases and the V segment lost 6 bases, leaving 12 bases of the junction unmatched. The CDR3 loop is CASRGLAGARLWYEQYF. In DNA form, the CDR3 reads TGTGCCAGCAGAGGACTAGCGGGAGCCCGCCTCTGGTACGAGCAGTACTTC.

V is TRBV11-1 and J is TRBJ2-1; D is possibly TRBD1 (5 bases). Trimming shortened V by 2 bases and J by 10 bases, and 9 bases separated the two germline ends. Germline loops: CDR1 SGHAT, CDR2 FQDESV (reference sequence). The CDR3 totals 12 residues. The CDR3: CASSLQGGEQFF. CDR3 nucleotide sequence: TGTGCCAGCAGCTTACAGGGTGGGGAGCAGTTCTTC. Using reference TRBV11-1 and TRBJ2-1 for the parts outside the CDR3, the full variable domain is EAEVAQSPRYKITEKSQAVAFWCDPISGHATLYWYRQILGQGPELLVQFQDESVVDDSQLPKDRFSAERLKGVDSTLKIQPAELGDSAMYLCASSLQGGEQFFGPGTRLTVL.

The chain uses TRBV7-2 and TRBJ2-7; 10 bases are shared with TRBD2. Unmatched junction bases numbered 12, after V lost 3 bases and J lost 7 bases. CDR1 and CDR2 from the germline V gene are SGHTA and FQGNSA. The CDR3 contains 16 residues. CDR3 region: CASSFAVPLAGAEQYF. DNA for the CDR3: TGTGCCAGCAGCTTTGCGGTTCCGCTAGCGGGAGCAGAGCAGTACTTC.

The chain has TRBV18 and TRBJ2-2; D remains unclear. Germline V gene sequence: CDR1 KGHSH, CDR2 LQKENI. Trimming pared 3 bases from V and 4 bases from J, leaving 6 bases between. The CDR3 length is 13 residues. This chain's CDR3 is CASSPRSTGELFF. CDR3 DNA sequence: TGTGCCAGCTCACCCCGCAGCACCGGGGAGCTGTTTTTT.

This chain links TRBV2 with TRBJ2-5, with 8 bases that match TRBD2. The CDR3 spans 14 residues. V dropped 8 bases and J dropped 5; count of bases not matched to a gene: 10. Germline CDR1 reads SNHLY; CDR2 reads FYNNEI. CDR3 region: CASSSGGPKETQYF. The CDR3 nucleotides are TGTGCCAGCTCCTCGGGGGGGCCAAAGGAGACCCAGTACTTC.

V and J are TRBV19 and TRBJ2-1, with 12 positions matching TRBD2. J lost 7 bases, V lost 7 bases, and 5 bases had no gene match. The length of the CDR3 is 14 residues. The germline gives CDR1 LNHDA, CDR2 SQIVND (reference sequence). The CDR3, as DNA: TGTGCCAGTAAATGGACTAGCGGGACAAATGAGCAGTTCTTC. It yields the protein CASKWTSGTNEQFF.